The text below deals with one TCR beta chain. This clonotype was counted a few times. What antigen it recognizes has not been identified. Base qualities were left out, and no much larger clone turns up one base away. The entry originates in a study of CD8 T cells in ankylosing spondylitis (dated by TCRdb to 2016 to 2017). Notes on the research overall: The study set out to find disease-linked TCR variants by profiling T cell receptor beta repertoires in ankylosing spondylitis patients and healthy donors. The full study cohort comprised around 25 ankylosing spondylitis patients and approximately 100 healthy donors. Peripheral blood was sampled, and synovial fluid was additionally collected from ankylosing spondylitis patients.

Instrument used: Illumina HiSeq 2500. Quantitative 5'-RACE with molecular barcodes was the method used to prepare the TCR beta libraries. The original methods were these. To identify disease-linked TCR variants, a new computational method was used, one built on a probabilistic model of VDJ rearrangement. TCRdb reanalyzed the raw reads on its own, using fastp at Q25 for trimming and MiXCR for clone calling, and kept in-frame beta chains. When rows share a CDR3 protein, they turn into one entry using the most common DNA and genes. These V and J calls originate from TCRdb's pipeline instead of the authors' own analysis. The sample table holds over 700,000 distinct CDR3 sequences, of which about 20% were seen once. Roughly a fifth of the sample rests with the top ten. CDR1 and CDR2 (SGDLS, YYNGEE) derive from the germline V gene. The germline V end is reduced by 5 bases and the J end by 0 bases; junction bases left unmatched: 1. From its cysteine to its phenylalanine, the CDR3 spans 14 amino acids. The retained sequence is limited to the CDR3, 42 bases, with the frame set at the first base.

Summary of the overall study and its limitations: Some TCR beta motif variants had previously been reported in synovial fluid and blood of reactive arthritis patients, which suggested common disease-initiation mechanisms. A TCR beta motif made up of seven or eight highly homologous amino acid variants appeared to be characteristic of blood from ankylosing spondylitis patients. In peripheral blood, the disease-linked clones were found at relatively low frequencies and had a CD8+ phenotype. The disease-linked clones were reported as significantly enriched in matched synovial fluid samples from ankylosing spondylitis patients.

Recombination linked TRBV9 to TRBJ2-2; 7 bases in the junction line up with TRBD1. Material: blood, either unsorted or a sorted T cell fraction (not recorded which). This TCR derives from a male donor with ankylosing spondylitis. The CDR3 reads CASRRGPNTGELFF. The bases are TGTGCCAGCAGGAGGGGGCCGAACACCGGGGAGCTGTTTTTT.